Below are 18 T cell receptor beta chains sequenced from a single sample in a study of read filtering for tumor transcriptome and immune sequencing (dated by TCRdb to between 2020 and 2021). The run used an Illumina HiSeq 4000. TCR libraries were built from 300 to 450 ng RNA with the Immunoverse kit, using molecular barcoded adaptors covering alpha/delta and beta/gamma chains. The raw public reads went through TCRdb reprocessing: fastp at Q25, MiXCR clone calling, in-frame beta chains kept. Each record represents a unique CDR3 protein, reported with the most common genes and DNA among its rows. The sample profile shows roughly 130,000 distinct CDR3 sequences; over 10% of them were found once. More than 9.5% of the sample is held by the ten biggest clonotypes. The sequencing sample was made of a population of CD138-negative cells sorted from bone marrow. Reading the label with the study, this specimen's cell subset or site is: bone marrow mononuclear cells depleted of CD138+ plasma/myeloma cells by negative magnetic selection. All receptors come from a donor at least 40 years old with multiple myeloma.

This clonotype was seen many times. The V gene is TRBV7-3, the J gene TRBJ2-4, with D unresolved. The CDR3 has 14 amino acids. Trimming left V 1 base short and J 6 bases short, with 10 bases between. Per germline, CDR1 SGHTA and CDR2 FQGTGA. CDR3 nucleotide sequence: TGTGCCAGCAGCTTAAATCCGGGCGCAAACATTCAGTACTTC. Its protein is CASSLNPGANIQYF.

This clonotype was seen ten or more times. The chain uses TRBV7-2 and TRBJ2-7; 12 nucleotides match TRBD2. The V gene end was trimmed by 6 bases and the J gene end by 6 bases; junction bases not matched to a gene: 3. Germline-derived CDR1 and CDR2 are SGHTA and FQGNSA. CDR3 length: 13 residues. The DNA for the CDR3 is TGTGCCAGCAGTCGACTAGCGGGAGTCGAGCAGTACTTC. Encoded protein: CASSRLAGVEQYF. Supplemented by reference TRBV7-2 and TRBJ2-7, the full variable domain reads GAGVSQSPSNKVTEKGKDVELRCDPISGHTALYWYRQSLGQGLEFLIYFQGNSAPDKSGLPSDRFSAERTGGSVSTLTIQRTQQEDSAVYLCASSRLAGVEQYFGPGTRLTVT.

The V and J genes are TRBV7-8 and TRBJ2-3; no reliable D call. Germline-derived CDR1 and CDR2 are SGHVS and FQNEAQ. V gave up 5 bases and J gave up 0 bases, with 9 bases separating them. The CDR3 is 14 residues long. CDR3 region: CASSPRPSTDTQYF. The CDR3 region has the DNA TGTGCCAGCAGCCCTCGACCTAGCACAGATACGCAGTATTTT.

Details on this clonotype: A clone one base away is much larger, so this may be a read error. J is TRBJ2-3 and V is TRBV12-3 or TRBV12-4; D remains unclear. The CDR3 extends over 14 amino acids. Trimming cost V 2 bases and J 3 bases, with 9 bases left between them. The chain's CDR3 is CASSLRLRTDTQYF. In nucleotides, the CDR3 is TGTGCCAGCAGTTTAAGGCTCAGGACAGATACGCAGTATTTT.

This clonotype turned up a few times. V usage is TRBV4-2 and J usage is TRBJ2-1; TRBD1 aligns across 8 bases. CDR3 length: 13 amino acids. V gave up 1 base and J gave up 9 bases; unmatched junction bases: 2. The germline V gene encodes CDR1 LGHNA and CDR2 YNFKEQ. In DNA, the CDR3 is TGTGCCAGCAGCCAAGCACAGGGGGTTGAGCAGTTCTTC. This sequence encodes CASSQAQGVEQFF.

This sequence joins TRBV4-1 and TRBJ2-2; TRBD2 matches 8 bases. After removal of 1 base from V and 1 base from J, the junction contained 2 bases not matched to a gene. This CDR3 spans 16 amino acids. Germline V gene sequence: CDR1 MGHRA, CDR2 YSYEKL. The CDR3 spells CASSQGGGLNTGELFF. DNA for the CDR3: TGCGCCAGCAGCCAAGGCGGGGGGCTGAACACCGGGGAGCTGTTTTTT.

This clonotype was recorded a few times. The chain recombines TRBV7-9 with TRBJ2-7; D is possibly TRBD2 (5 bases). Trimming cost V 5 bases and J 3 bases, with 14 bases left between them. CDR3 length: 14 residues. CDR1 is SEHNR and CDR2 is FQNEAQ in the germline V gene (reference sequence). CDR3 in DNA: TGTGCCAGCAGCAGCGGTAGGGCTGACTACGAGCAGTACTTC. Encoded protein: CASSSGRADYEQYF.

This clonotype turned up a few times. The chain carries TRBV28 and TRBJ1-5; TRBD1 agrees at 8 bases. Germline-derived CDR1 and CDR2 are MDHEN and SYDVKM. Germline trimming cut 6 bases from V and 6 bases from J; bases unmatched to any gene: 4. The CDR3 extends over 13 amino acids. In DNA form, the CDR3 reads TGTGCCAGCAGGGGGACAGGATTTCAGCCCCAGCATTTT. Residues: CASRGTGFQPQHF.

This clonotype was seen at least ten times. The CDR3 loop reads CATSIQGTHQPQHF. CDR3 bases: TGTGCCACCTCGATACAGGGGACCCATCAGCCCCAGCATTTT. This chain links TRBV27 with TRBJ1-5, with TRBD1 identical over 7 bases. CDR1 MNHEY and CDR2 SMNVEV come from the germline V gene (reference sequence). CDR3 length: 14 amino acids. Trimming at V came to 10 bases and at J to 5 bases, leaving 11 bases not matched to a gene.

This clonotype has a count of ten or more. The chain has TRBV7-6 and TRBJ2-1; 10 bases line up with TRBD2. The CDR3 extends over 17 amino acids. The V and J ends lost 4 bases and 2 bases, in that order; junction bases with no gene match: 8. Germline loops: CDR1 SGHVS, CDR2 FNYEAQ. CDR3 in amino acids: CASSSSVGLAAYNEQFF. CDR3 in DNA: TGTGCCAGCAGCTCTAGTGTTGGACTAGCGGCCTACAATGAGCAGTTCTTC.

This clonotype was seen at least ten times. This rearrangement joins TRBV11-2 to TRBJ2-1; the D gene is possibly TRBD2 (5 bases). This CDR3 contains 17 residues. Germline CDR1 and CDR2: SGHAT and FQNNGV. Trimming took 4 bases from V and 5 from J, leaving 21 bases between them. The CDR3 region is CASSSRSRSSTHNEQFF. In DNA, the CDR3 is TGTGCCAGCAGCTCTAGAAGCCGGTCTAGCACCCACAATGAGCAGTTCTTC.

On this clonotype itself: The junction departs from the called germline gene at one end, perhaps through a read error. The V and J genes are TRBV6-1 and TRBJ2-1; D gene uncertain. This CDR3 comprises 12 residues. From germline, CDR1 is MNHNS and CDR2 SASEGT. This CDR3 reads CASSGQYNEQSF. CDR3 in DNA: TGTGCCAGCAGTGGGCAGTACAATGAGCAGTCCTTC.

The chain carries TRBV29-1 and TRBJ1-1; 8 bases match TRBD1. Germline V CDR1 and CDR2: SQVTM, ANQGSEA. The CDR3 totals 12 residues. Losses at the gene ends were 4 bases for V and 9 bases for J; bases not matched to a gene: 7. The CDR3, as DNA: TGCAGCGTTGGGCAGGGGGCTACTAAAGCTTTCTTT. It yields the protein CSVGQGATKAFF.

This chain uses TRBV12-3 or TRBV12-4 with TRBJ2-2; D is perhaps TRBD1 (5 bases). The CDR3 contains 15 residues. V lost 6 bases, J lost 2 bases, and 13 bases lay in between. Here the CDR3 reads CASSYFQGNTGELFF. In DNA form, the CDR3 reads TGTGCCAGCAGCTATTTTCAGGGAAACACCGGGGAGCTGTTTTTT.

This clonotype was counted ten times or more. The chain uses TRBV6-6 and TRBJ2-1, with D tentatively TRBD2 (7 bases). V lost 6 bases and J 6 bases, leaving 18 bases between the germline ends. Looked up from germline, CDR1 is MNHNY and CDR2 is SVGAGI (reference sequence). CDR3 length: 15 amino acids. CDR3 residues: CASSPGGPGGNEQFF. CDR3 coding DNA: TGTGCCAGCAGCCCCGGGGGGCCGGGGGGCAATGAGCAGTTCTTC.

This clonotype was observed many times. The chain recombines TRBV20-1 with TRBJ1-1, with D perhaps matching TRBD1 (5 bases). The CDR3 is 14 residues long. Trimming shortened V by 2 bases and J by 4 bases, and 14 bases separated the two germline ends. From germline, CDR1 is DFQATT and CDR2 SNEGSKA (reference sequence). The CDR3 DNA reads TGCAGTGCTAGACCGCAGGGCCTAGGCACTGAAGCTTTCTTT. This codes for CSARPQGLGTEAFF.

This clonotype has a count of ten or more. This chain joins TRBV6-2 or TRBV6-3 and TRBJ2-1; 9 bases fit TRBD2. The germline V gene has CDR1 MNHEY and CDR2 SVGEGT. The CDR3 runs to 19 residues. J lost 5 bases, V lost 0 bases, and 14 bases had no gene match. CDR3: CASSYSELASGTVNNEQFF. The CDR3 DNA follows: TGTGCCAGCAGTTACTCCGAGTTGGCTAGCGGGACGGTCAACAATGAGCAGTTCTTC.

Many counts were recorded for this clonotype. The chain couples TRBV6-6 to TRBJ2-1; D perhaps matches TRBD1 (6 bases). V was clipped by 6 bases and J by 1 base, with 10 bases between them. CDR3 size: 14 residues. Germline loops: CDR1 MNHNY, CDR2 SVGAGI (reference sequence). CDR3 sequence reads: CASSQQGSYNEQFF. The CDR3 DNA follows: TGTGCCAGCAGCCAACAGGGTTCCTACAATGAGCAGTTCTTC.